This TCR beta chain appears in the sequencing data of a study of T-cell memory formation after mild COVID-19. About the research overall: Across donors, TCR clusters were largely donor specific. Overall study findings and caveats: There were some responding clones in pre-infection memory, which suggested that cross-reactive memory had joined. Whether second-wave clones peaking at day 37 were SARS-CoV-2 specific went unconfirmed.

The germline V gene has CDR1 MNHNS and CDR2 SASEGT. The CDR3 is 12 amino acids long, termini counted. It was 5'RACE with constant-segment primers that produced the TCR alpha and TCR beta cDNA libraries, which carried sample barcodes and UMIs. In TCRdb, the 5' RACE reads were re-called with MiXCR into one record per CDR3 protein. The sample includes about 410,000 distinct CDR3 sequences, about a quarter of them seen just once. As for this clonotype: The antigen is undetermined. The limits of the CDR3 on the DNA are not certain, so only TCRdb's listed CDR3 is given.

The sequence derives from an adult woman who had mild COVID-19 (a few samples of this study predate the infection). Cell type and time point are not known. The genes are TRBV6-1 and TRBJ2-2; the DNA was not used to check the table's D call, TRBD2. Sequencing used PBMCs or a T cell subset sorted from them (not recorded which). This chain's CDR3 is CASSLPGELFFF.